Listed below are T cell receptor beta chains from one sample, sequenced in a study of T cell responses to AZD1222 COVID-19 vaccine. Profiled with immunoSEQ multiplex PCR; TCRdb holds only in-frame clones, not every one. Of nearly 110,000 clones listed, about 90% are singletons. The sequences come from peripheral blood, collected on day 0 of AZD1222 vaccination. The receptors shown here come from an adult in good health. Each CDR3 is given with its conserved first and last residue. A D gene is named only where the DNA matches it firmly. A row's size may be missing; if present it is once, few, many or a size class.

clone size: few
V gene: TRBV7-2
J gene: TRBJ2-3
D gene: TRBD1
CDR3 DNA: TGTGCCAGCAGCTGGGGACAGGGATACACAGATACGCAGTATTTT
CDR3 protein: CASSWGQGYTDTQYF

clone size: NA
V gene: TRBV30
J gene: TRBJ2-1
D gene: NA
CDR3 DNA: TGTGCCTGGAGTGGTGTGTACAATGAGCAGTTCTTC
CDR3 protein: CAWSGVYNEQFF

clone size: NA
V gene: TRBV21-1
J gene: TRBJ2-1
D gene: NA
CDR3 DNA: TGTGCCAGCAGCAAATCGGGGCCTACGGGACTAGCGGGGCGAAGCTCCTACAATGAGCAGTTCTTC
CDR3 protein: CASSKSGPTGLAGRSSYNEQFF

clone size: NA
V gene: TRBV14
J gene: TRBJ1-6
D gene: NA
CDR3 DNA: TGTGCCAGCAGCCAGGGGGTTTATAATTCACCCCTCCACTTT
CDR3 protein: CASSQGVYNSPLHF

clone size: NA
V gene: TRBV5-6
J gene: TRBJ1-1
D gene: NA
CDR3 DNA: TGTGCCAGCAGCTTGGATCCCGCAGCGCCATGGGGCACTGAAGCTTTCTTT
CDR3 protein: CASSLDPAAPWGTEAFF

clone size: NA
V gene: TRBV27
J gene: TRBJ2-5
D gene: TRBD2
CDR3 DNA: TGTGCCAGCAGTCTAGCGGGAGTAGAGACCCAGTACTTC
CDR3 protein: CASSLAGVETQYF

clone size: NA
V gene: TRBV11-2
J gene: TRBJ1-4
D gene: NA
CDR3 DNA: TGTGCCAGCAGCCGACTAAGGGACGGTCTTAATGAAAAACTGTTTTTT
CDR3 protein: CASSRLRDGLNEKLFF

clone size: NA
V gene: TRBV6-2/TRBV6-3
J gene: TRBJ1-5
D gene: TRBD1
CDR3 DNA: TGTGCCAGCAGCCAAAGACAGGGGGGATATCAGCCCCAGCATTTT
CDR3 protein: CASSQRQGGYQPQHF

clone size: few
V gene: TRBV5-4
J gene: TRBJ2-1
D gene: NA
CDR3 DNA: TGTGCCAGCAGAAATTGGGGTGAGCAGTTCTTC
CDR3 protein: CASRNWGEQFF

clone size: NA
V gene: TRBV7-2
J gene: TRBJ2-5
D gene: NA
CDR3 DNA: TGTGCCAGCAGCTTAGTTGTGGGAGGTCAAGAGACCCAGTACTTC
CDR3 protein: CASSLVVGGQETQYF

clone size: NA
V gene: TRBV7-6
J gene: TRBJ2-7
D gene: TRBD1
CDR3 DNA: TGTGCCAGCAGCCTACAGGGGACAGGGGGCACTTACGAGCAGTACTTC
CDR3 protein: CASSLQGTGGTYEQYF

clone size: NA
V gene: TRBV5-4
J gene: TRBJ2-1
D gene: NA
CDR3 DNA: TGTGCCAGCAGCTTATCGGGCAACTCCTACAATGAGCAGTTCTTC
CDR3 protein: CASSLSGNSYNEQFF

clone size: NA
V gene: TRBV2
J gene: TRBJ2-7
D gene: NA
CDR3 DNA: TGTGCCTCAAAGGGCGGGGCGACCTACGAGCAGTACTTC
CDR3 protein: CASKGGATYEQYF

clone size: NA
V gene: TRBV2
J gene: TRBJ2-3
D gene: TRBD2
CDR3 DNA: TGTGCCAGCGCCCGGACTAGGGGATCAGATACGCAGTATTTT
CDR3 protein: CASARTRGSDTQYF

clone size: NA
V gene: TRBV20-1
J gene: TRBJ1-2
D gene: NA
CDR3 DNA: TGCAGTGCTAGTTTTTCAGGGAGGGATAACTATGGCTACACCTTC
CDR3 protein: CSASFSGRDNYGYTF

clone size: once
V gene: TRBV30
J gene: TRBJ1-2
D gene: NA
CDR3 DNA: TGTGCCTGGAGTGCGTATGCTGAGGATGGCTACACCTTC
CDR3 protein: CAWSAYAEDGYTF

clone size: NA
V gene: TRBV30
J gene: TRBJ1-2
D gene: NA
CDR3 DNA: TGTGCCTGGGGGACGGTATTGTATGGCTACACCTTC
CDR3 protein: CAWGTVLYGYTF

clone size: NA
V gene: TRBV11-2
J gene: TRBJ2-1
D gene: TRBD2
CDR3 DNA: TGTGCCAGCAGCCTAGGGCGGGGGTTAGGTTCCTACAATGAGCAGTTCTTC
CDR3 protein: CASSLGRGLGSYNEQFF

clone size: few
V gene: TRBV7-2
J gene: TRBJ1-1
D gene: NA
CDR3 DNA: TGTGCCAGCAGCGTACAGGCTAACACTGAAGCTTTCTTT
CDR3 protein: CASSVQANTEAFF

clone size: NA
V gene: TRBV19
J gene: TRBJ1-2
D gene: NA
CDR3 DNA: TGTGCCAGTAGAAACTGGTTTGGTAGCAGCAACTATGGCTACACCTTC
CDR3 protein: CASRNWFGSSNYGYTF

clone size: once
V gene: TRBV28
J gene: TRBJ2-3
D gene: NA
CDR3 DNA: TGTGCCAGCAGTTACAGCACAGATACGCAGTATTTT
CDR3 protein: CASSYSTDTQYF

clone size: NA
V gene: TRBV20-1
J gene: TRBJ2-7
D gene: TRBD1
CDR3 DNA: TGCAGTGCTAGAGACAGGGGGCTGGAGTACTTC
CDR3 protein: CSARDRGLEYF

clone size: NA
V gene: TRBV5-6
J gene: TRBJ2-2
D gene: NA
CDR3 DNA: TGTGCCAGCAGCTTTATAAATCCGGCCCAACGAAACACCGGGGAGCTGTTTTTT
CDR3 protein: CASSFINPAQRNTGELFF

clone size: NA
V gene: TRBV12-3/TRBV12-4
J gene: TRBJ2-1
D gene: TRBD2
CDR3 DNA: TGTGCCAGCAGCCCTAGCGGGAGGGAGCAGTTCTTC
CDR3 protein: CASSPSGREQFF

clone size: NA
V gene: TRBV6-2/TRBV6-3
J gene: TRBJ2-2
D gene: NA
CDR3 DNA: TGTGCCAGCAGTTACGGTCGTCGTAGACTGAACACCGGGGAGCTGTTTTTT
CDR3 protein: CASSYGRRRLNTGELFF

clone size: NA
V gene: TRBV5-1
J gene: TRBJ1-6
D gene: TRBD1
CDR3 DNA: TGCGCCAGCTCAACAGGGGAACATTCACCCCTCCACTTT
CDR3 protein: CASSTGEHSPLHF

clone size: once
V gene: TRBV28
J gene: TRBJ2-2
D gene: NA
CDR3 DNA: TGTGCCAGCAGACTCCAGGGTTCCACCGGGGAGCTGTTTTTT
CDR3 protein: CASRLQGSTGELFF

clone size: NA
V gene: TRBV24-1
J gene: TRBJ1-2
D gene: NA
CDR3 DNA: TGTGCCACCAGTGATGGGGACGTACGTGGCTACACCTTC
CDR3 protein: CATSDGDVRGYTF

clone size: NA
V gene: TRBV7-8
J gene: TRBJ1-1
D gene: TRBD1
CDR3 DNA: TGTGCCAGCAGCCGAGAGGACAGGGGGAACACTGAAGCTTTCTTT
CDR3 protein: CASSREDRGNTEAFF

clone size: NA
V gene: TRBV7-2
J gene: TRBJ2-1
D gene: NA
CDR3 DNA: TGTGCCAGCAGCTTGGATCTACCCGTCTACAATGAGCAGTTCTTC
CDR3 protein: CASSLDLPVYNEQFF

clone size: NA
V gene: TRBV28
J gene: TRBJ2-7
D gene: TRBD1
CDR3 DNA: TGTGCCAGCAGTAGGCTGGGACAGGGGGACGAGCAGTACTTC
CDR3 protein: CASSRLGQGDEQYF

clone size: NA
V gene: TRBV19
J gene: TRBJ1-1
D gene: NA
CDR3 DNA: TGTGCCAGTAGTTCTCGACGCGACACTGAAGCTTTCTTT
CDR3 protein: CASSSRRDTEAFF

clone size: NA
V gene: TRBV7-2
J gene: TRBJ1-2
D gene: NA
CDR3 DNA: TGTGCCAGCAGCTTAGCTCCAGGGGCGGAATATGGCTACACCTTC
CDR3 protein: CASSLAPGAEYGYTF

clone size: NA
V gene: TRBV6-4
J gene: TRBJ2-2
D gene: TRBD1
CDR3 DNA: TGTGCCAGCAGTCCCGGGACAGCGAACACCGGGGAGCTGTTTTTT
CDR3 protein: CASSPGTANTGELFF

clone size: NA
V gene: TRBV5-6
J gene: TRBJ1-5
D gene: NA
CDR3 DNA: TGTGCCAGCAGCTTGGCCCGATATAGCAATCAGCCCCAGCATTTT
CDR3 protein: CASSLARYSNQPQHF

clone size: NA
V gene: TRBV25-1
J gene: TRBJ2-2
D gene: NA
CDR3 DNA: TGTGCCAGCATGATGGGAACACCGATCAACACCGGGGAGCTGTTTTTT
CDR3 protein: CASMMGTPINTGELFF

clone size: NA
V gene: TRBV28
J gene: TRBJ1-4
D gene: NA
CDR3 DNA: TGTGCCAGCAGTCAGGGTAATGAAAAACTGTTTTTT
CDR3 protein: CASSQGNEKLFF

clone size: NA
V gene: TRBV15
J gene: TRBJ1-1
D gene: NA
CDR3 DNA: TGTGCCACCAGCAGAGATCCAACGAACACTGAAGCTTTCTTT
CDR3 protein: CATSRDPTNTEAFF

clone size: NA
V gene: TRBV9
J gene: TRBJ1-2
D gene: NA
CDR3 DNA: TGTGCCAGCAGCGTAGGATTTAGCTGGCAGGGGTTTGCGGGCTACACCTTC
CDR3 protein: CASSVGFSWQGFAGYTF

clone size: NA
V gene: TRBV28
J gene: TRBJ1-4
D gene: NA
CDR3 DNA: TGTGCCAGCAGCGCCGGGACCCATGAAAAACTGTTTTTT
CDR3 protein: CASSAGTHEKLFF

clone size: NA
V gene: TRBV2
J gene: TRBJ2-3
D gene: NA
CDR3 DNA: TGTGCCAGCAGGGAGAGCACAGATACGCAGTATTTT
CDR3 protein: CASRESTDTQYF

clone size: once
V gene: TRBV28
J gene: TRBJ1-6
D gene: NA
CDR3 DNA: TGTGCCAGCAGTTCCGACCGTAATTCACCCCTCCACTTT
CDR3 protein: CASSSDRNSPLHF

clone size: NA
V gene: TRBV2
J gene: TRBJ2-3
D gene: NA
CDR3 DNA: TGTGCCAGCAGTTGGTCGCGGCCAGATACGCAGTATTTT
CDR3 protein: CASSWSRPDTQYF